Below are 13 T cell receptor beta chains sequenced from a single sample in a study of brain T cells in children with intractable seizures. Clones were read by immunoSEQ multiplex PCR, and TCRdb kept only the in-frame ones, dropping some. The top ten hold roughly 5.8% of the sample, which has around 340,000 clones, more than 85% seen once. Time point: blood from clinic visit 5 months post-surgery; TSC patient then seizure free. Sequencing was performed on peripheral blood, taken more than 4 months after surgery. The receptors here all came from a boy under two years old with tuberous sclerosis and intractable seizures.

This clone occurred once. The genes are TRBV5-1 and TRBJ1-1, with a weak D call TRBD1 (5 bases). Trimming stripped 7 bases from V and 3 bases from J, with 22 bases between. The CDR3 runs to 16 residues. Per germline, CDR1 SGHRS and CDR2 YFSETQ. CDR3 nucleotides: TGCGCCAGCTCTCTTGAGTCCAGGGTCGGGTACACTGAAGCTTTCTTT. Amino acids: CASSLESRVGYTEAFF.

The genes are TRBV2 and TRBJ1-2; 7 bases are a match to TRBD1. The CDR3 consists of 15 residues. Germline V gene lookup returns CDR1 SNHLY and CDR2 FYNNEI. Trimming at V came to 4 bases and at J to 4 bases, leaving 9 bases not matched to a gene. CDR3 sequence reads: CASSVLRTGLYGYTF. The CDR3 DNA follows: TGTGCCAGCAGTGTTCTCCGGACAGGACTCTATGGCTACACCTTC.

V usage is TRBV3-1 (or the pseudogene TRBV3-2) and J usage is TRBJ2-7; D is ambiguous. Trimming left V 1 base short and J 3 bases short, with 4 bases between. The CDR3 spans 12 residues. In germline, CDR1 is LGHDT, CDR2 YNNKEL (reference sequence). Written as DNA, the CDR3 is TGTGCCAGCAGCCAAGTCTACTACGAGCAGTACTTC. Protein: CASSQVYYEQYF.

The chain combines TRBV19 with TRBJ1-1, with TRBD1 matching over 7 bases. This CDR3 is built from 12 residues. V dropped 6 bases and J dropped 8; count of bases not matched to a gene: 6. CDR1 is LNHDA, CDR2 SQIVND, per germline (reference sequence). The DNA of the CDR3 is TGTGCCAGTAGACTAGGGGGCAGGGAAGCTTTCTTT. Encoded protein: CASRLGGREAFF.

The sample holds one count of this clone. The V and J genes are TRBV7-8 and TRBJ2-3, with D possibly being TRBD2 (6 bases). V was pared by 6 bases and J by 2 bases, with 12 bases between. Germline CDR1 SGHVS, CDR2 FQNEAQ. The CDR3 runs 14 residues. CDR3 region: CASSGAGITDTQYF. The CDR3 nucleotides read TGTGCCAGCAGTGGGGCGGGGATCACAGATACGCAGTATTTT. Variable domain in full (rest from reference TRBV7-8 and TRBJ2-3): GAGVSQSPRYKVAKRGQDVALRCDPISGHVSLFWYQQALGQGPEFLTYFQNEAQLDKSGLPSDRFFAERPEGSVSTLKIQRTQQEDSAVYLCASSGAGITDTQYFGPGTRLTVL.

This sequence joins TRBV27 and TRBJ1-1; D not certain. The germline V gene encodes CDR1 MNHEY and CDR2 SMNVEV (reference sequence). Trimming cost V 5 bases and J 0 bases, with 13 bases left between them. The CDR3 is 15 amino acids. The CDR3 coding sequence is TGTGCCAGCAGTCCAAGACGGATAATGAACACTGAAGCTTTCTTT. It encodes CASSPRRIMNTEAFF.

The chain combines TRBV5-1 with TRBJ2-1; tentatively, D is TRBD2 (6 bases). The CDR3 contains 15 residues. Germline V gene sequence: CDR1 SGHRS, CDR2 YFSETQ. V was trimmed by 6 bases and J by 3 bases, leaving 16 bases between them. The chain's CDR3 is CASNIDRGNYNEQFF. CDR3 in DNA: TGCGCCAGCAACATCGACCGCGGGAACTACAATGAGCAGTTCTTC. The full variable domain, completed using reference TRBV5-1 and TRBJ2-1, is KAGVTQTPRYLIKTRGQQVTLSCSPISGHRSVSWYQQTPGQGLQFLFEYFSETQRNKGNFPGRFSGRQFSNSRSEMNVSTLELGDSALYLCASNIDRGNYNEQFFGPGTRLTVL.

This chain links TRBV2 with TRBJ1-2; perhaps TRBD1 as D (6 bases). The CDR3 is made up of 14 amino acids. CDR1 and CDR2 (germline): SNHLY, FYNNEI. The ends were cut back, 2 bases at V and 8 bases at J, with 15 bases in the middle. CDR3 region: CASSERGRGGGYTF. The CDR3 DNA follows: TGTGCCAGCAGTGAACGGGGCAGGGGAGGGGGCTACACCTTC.

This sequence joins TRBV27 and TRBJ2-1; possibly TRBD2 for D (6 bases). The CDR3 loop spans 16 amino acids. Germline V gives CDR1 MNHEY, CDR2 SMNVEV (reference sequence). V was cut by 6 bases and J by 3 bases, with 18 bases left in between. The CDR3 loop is CASSLESGPNYNEQFF. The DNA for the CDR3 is TGTGCCAGCAGCCTAGAGAGCGGGCCTAACTACAATGAGCAGTTCTTC.

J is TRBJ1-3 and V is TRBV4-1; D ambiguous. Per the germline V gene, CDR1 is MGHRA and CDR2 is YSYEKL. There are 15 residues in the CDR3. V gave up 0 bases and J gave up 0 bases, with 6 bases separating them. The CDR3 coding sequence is TGCGCCAGCAGCCAAGATCTGAGCTCTGGAAACACCATATATTTT. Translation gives CASSQDLSSGNTIYF.

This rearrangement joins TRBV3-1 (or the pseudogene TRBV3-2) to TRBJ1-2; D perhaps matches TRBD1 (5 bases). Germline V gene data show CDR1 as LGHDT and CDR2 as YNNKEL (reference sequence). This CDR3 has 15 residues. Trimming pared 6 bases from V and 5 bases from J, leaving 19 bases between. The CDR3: CASSLGTGREYGYTF. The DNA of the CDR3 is TGTGCCAGCAGTCTCGGGACGGGTAGAGAGTATGGCTACACCTTC.

CDR3 DNA sequence: TGCGCCAGCAGCCCGGGGATAGGGGAACAGCCCCAGCATTTT. The encoded protein is CASSPGIGEQPQHF. The chain employs TRBV5-1 and TRBJ1-5; maybe TRBD1 (5 bases). There are 14 residues in the CDR3. Trimming cost V 4 bases and J 7 bases, with 15 bases left between them. Germline V gene data show CDR1 as SGHRS and CDR2 as YFSETQ.

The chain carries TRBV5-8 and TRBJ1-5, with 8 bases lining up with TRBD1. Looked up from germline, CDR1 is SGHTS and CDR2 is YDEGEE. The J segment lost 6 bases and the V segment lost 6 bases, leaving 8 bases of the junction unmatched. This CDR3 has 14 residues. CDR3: CASNGGTGRQPQHF. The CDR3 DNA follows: TGTGCCAGCAACGGGGGGACAGGTCGTCAGCCCCAGCATTTT.